This T cell receptor beta chain was captured by sequencing in a study of shared clonotypes between healthy human individuals. V trimming: 5 bases; J trimming: 5 bases; junction bases outside the gene matches: 7. This CDR3 is 14 amino acids long. CDR1 is WSHSY and CDR2 is SAAADI in the germline V gene. Sequencing used immunoSEQ multiplex PCR; TCRdb keeps in-frame clones, though not all of them. The profile shows about 730,000 clones, roughly two thirds of them singletons. Sequencing input: memory CD4+ T cells sorted from blood. Subset reported: CD45RA-negative fraction. This chain links TRBV10-2 with TRBJ2-3, with TRBD2 matching 7 bases. This TCR was recovered from a woman between 25 and 40 years old in good health. The CDR3 region has the DNA TGCGCCAGCAGTACTTCCGCTAGCGGAGATACGCAGTATTTT. Protein product: CASSTSASGDTQYF.